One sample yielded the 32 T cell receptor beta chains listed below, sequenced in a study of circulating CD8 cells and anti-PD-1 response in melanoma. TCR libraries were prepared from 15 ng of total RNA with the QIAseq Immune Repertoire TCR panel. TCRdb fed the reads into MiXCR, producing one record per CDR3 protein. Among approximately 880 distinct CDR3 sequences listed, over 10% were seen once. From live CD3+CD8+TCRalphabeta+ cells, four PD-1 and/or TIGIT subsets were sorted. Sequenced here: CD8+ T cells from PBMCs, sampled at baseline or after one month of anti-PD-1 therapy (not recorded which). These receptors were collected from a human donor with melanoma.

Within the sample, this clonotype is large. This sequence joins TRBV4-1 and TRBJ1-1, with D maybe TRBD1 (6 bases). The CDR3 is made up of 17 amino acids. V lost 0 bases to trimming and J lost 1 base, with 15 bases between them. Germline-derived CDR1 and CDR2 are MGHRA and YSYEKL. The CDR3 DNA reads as TGCGCCAGCAGCCAAGACCCCGGACAGCAGGGGAACACTGAAGCTTTCTTT. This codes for CASSQDPGQQGNTEAFF.

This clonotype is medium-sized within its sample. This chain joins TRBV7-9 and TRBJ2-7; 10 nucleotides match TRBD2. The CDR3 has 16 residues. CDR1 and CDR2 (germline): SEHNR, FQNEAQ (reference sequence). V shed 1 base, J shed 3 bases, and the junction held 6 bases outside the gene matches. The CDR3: CASSLGLGLADYEQYF. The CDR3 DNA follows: TGTGCCAGCAGCTTAGGTCTAGGACTAGCGGACTACGAGCAGTACTTC.

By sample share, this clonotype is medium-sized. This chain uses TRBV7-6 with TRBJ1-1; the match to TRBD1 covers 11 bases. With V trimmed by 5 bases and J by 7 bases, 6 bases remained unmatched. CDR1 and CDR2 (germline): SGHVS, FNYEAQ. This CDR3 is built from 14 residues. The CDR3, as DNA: TGTGCCAGCAGCCCAGGGACAGGGGGGCGTGAAGCTTTCTTT. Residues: CASSPGTGGREAFF.

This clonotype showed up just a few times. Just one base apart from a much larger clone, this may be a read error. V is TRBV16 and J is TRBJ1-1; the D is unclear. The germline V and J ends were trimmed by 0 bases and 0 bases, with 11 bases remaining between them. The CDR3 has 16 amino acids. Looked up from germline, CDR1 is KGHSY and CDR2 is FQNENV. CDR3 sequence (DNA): TGTGCCAGCAGCCAATCTTGTCACACCGTGAACACTGAAGCTTTCTTT. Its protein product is CASSQSCHTVNTEAFF.

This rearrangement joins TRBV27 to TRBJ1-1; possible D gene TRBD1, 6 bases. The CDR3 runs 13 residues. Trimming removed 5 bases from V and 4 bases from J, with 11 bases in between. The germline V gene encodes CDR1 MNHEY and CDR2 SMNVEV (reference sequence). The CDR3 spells CASSPAGATEAFF. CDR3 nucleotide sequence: TGTGCCAGCAGTCCGGCGGGGGCCACTGAAGCTTTCTTT.

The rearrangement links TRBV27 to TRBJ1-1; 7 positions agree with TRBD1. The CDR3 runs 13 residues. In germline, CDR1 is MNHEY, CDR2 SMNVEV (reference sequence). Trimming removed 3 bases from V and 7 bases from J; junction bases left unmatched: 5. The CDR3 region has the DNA TGTGCCAGCAGTTTGACAGGGAGTGATGAAGCTTTCTTT. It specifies CASSLTGSDEAFF.

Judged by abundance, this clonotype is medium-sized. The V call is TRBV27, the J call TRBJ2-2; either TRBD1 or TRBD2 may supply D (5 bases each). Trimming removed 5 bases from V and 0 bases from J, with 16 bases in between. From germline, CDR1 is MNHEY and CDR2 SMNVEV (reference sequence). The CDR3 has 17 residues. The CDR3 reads CASSTTTGAPNTGELFF. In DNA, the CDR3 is TGTGCCAGCAGTACCACTACCGGGGCTCCGAACACCGGGGAGCTGTTTTTT.

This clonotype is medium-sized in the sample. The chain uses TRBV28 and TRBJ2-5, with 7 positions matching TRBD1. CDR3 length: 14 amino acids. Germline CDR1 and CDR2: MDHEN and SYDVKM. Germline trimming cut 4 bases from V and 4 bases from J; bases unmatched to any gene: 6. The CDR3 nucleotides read TGTGCCAGCAGTTCAGCCGGGACAGTAGAGACCCAGTACTTC. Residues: CASSSAGTVETQYF.

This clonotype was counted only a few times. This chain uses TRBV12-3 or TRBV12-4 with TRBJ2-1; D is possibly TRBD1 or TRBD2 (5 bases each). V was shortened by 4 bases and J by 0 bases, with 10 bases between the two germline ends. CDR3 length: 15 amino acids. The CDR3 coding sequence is TGTGCCAGCAGTTGGGGACCAAACTCCTACAATGAGCAGTTCTTC. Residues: CASSWGPNSYNEQFF.

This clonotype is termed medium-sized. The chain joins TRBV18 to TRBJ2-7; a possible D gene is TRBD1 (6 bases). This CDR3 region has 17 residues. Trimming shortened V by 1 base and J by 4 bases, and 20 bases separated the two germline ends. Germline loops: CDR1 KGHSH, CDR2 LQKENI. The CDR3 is CASSPHSASDRKYEQYF. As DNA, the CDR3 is TGTGCCAGCTCACCACACAGCGCGTCGGACAGAAAATACGAGCAGTACTTC.

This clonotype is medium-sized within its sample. The CDR3 DNA reads TGCGCCAGCAGTCTCGGGACAGCCTCTAAGAACACTGAAGCTTTCTTT. Encoded protein: CASSLGTASKNTEAFF. The rearrangement joins TRBV10-1 to TRBJ1-1, with 7 bases aligning to TRBD1. Germline loops: CDR1 WNHNN, CDR2 SYGVQD (reference sequence). V trimming: 5 bases; J trimming: 1 base; junction bases outside the gene matches: 10. This CDR3 comprises 16 residues.

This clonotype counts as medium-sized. The CDR3 reads CASSLTGFGYTF. Here the CDR3 DNA reads TGTGCCAGCAGTTTAACAGGGTTTGGCTACACCTTC. The V gene is TRBV27, the J gene TRBJ1-2; tentative D call: TRBD1 (6 bases). Germline V gives CDR1 MNHEY, CDR2 SMNVEV (reference sequence). The CDR3 sequence is 12 residues long. V was shortened by 2 bases and J by 7 bases, with 8 bases between the two germline ends.

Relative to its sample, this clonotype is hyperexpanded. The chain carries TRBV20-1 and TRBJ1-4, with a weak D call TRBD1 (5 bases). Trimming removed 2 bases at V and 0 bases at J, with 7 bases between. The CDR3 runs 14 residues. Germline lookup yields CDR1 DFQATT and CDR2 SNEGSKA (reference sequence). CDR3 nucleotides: TGCAGTGCTAGATCGACAGCAACTAATGAAAAACTGTTTTTT. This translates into CSARSTATNEKLFF.

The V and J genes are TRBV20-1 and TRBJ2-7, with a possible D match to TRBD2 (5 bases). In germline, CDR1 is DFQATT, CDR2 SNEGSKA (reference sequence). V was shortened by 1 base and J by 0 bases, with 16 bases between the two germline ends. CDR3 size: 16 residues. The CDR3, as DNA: TGCAGTGCTAGAGGGGAAAGAGCGGCCAGCTCCTACGAGCAGTACTTC. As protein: CSARGERAASSYEQYF.

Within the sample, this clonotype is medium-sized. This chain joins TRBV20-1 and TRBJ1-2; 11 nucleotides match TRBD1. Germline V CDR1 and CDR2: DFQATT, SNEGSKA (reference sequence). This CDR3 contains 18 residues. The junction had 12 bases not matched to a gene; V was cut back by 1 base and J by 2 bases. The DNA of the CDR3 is TGCAGTGCTAGAGTTGTATTGGGACAGGGGGGAAAGAACTATGGCTACACCTTC. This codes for CSARVVLGQGGKNYGYTF.

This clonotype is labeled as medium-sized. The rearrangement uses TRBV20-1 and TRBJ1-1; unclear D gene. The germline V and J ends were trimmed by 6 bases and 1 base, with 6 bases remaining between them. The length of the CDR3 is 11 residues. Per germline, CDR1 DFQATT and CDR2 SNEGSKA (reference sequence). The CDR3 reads CSAYQNTEAFF. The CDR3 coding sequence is TGCAGTGCATACCAGAACACTGAAGCTTTCTTT.

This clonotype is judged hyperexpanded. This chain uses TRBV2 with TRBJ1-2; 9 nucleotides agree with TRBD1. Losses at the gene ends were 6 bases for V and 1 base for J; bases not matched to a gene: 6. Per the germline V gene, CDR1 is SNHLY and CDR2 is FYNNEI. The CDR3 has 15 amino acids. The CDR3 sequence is CASRGTGGNNYGYTF. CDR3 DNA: TGTGCCAGCAGAGGTACAGGGGGCAATAACTATGGCTACACCTTC.

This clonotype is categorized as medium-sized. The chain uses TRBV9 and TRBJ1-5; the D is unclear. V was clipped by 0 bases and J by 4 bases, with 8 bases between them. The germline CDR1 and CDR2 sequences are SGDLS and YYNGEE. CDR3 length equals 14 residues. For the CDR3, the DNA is TGTGCCAGCAGCGTAGGTGGAGGTAATCAGCCCCAGCATTTT. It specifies CASSVGGGNQPQHF.

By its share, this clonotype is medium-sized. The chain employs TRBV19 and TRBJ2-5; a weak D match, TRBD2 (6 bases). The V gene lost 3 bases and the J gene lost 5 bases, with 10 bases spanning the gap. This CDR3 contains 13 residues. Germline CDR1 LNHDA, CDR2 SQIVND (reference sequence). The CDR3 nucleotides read TGTGCCAGTAGTATGGTGGCGGGGGAGACCCAGTACTTC. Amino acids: CASSMVAGETQYF. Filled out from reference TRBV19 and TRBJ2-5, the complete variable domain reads DGGITQSPKYLFRKEGQNVTLSCEQNLNHDAMYWYRQDPGQGLRLIYYSQIVNDFQKGDIAEGYSVSREKKESFPLTVTSAQKNPTAFYLCASSMVAGETQYFGPGTRLLVL.

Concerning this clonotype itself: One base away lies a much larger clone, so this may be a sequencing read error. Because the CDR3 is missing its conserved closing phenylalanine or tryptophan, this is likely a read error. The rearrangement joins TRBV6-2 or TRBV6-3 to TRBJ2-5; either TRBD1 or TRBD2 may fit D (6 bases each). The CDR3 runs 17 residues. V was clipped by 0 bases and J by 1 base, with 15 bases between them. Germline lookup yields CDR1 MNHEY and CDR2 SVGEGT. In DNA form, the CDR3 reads TGTGCCAGCAGTTACTCGATATTACAGGGAGGCCAAGAGACCCAGTACCTC. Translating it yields CASSYSILQGGQETQYL.

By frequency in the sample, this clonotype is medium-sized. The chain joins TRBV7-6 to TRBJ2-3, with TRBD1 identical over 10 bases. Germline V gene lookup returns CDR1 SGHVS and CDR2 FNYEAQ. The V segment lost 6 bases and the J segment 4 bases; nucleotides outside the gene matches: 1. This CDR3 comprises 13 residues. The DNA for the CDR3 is TGTGCCAGCAGAGGACAGGGGGCAGATACGCAGTATTTT. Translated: CASRGQGADTQYF.

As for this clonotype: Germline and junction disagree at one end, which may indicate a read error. The CDR3 protein is CAIEGQRCRSSYGQYF. As DNA, the CDR3 is TGTGCCATCGAGGGGCAGCGATGTAGATCATCCTACGGGCAGTACTTC. The chain is built from TRBV19 and TRBJ2-7; D could derive from TRBD1 or TRBD2 (5 bases each). This CDR3 contains 16 residues. Germline CDR1 is LNHDA and CDR2 is SQIVND (reference sequence). Full variable domain (rest looked up from reference TRBV19 and TRBJ2-7): DGGITQSPKYLFRKEGQNVTLSCEQNLNHDAMYWYRQDPGQGLRLIYYSQIVNDFQKGDIAEGYSVSREKKESFPLTVTSAQKNPTAFYLCAIEGQRCRSSYGQYFGPGTRLTVT.

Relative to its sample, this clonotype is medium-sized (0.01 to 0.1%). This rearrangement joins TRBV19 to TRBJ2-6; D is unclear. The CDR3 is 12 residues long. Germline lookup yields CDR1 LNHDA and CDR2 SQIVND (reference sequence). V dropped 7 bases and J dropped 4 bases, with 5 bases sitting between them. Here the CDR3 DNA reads TGTGCCAGTAACGAGGGGGCCAACGTCCTGACTTTC. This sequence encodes CASNEGANVLTF.

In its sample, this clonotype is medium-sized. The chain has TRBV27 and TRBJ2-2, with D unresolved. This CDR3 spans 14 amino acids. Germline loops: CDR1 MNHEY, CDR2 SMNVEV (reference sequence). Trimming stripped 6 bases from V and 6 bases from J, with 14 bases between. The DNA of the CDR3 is TGTGCCAGCAGCGTGTTCCCGGGTGCCGGGGAGCTGTTTTTT. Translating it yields CASSVFPGAGELFF.

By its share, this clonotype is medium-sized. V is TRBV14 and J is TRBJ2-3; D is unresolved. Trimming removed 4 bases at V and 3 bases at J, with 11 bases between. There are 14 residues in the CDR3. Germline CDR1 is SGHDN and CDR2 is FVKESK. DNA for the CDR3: TGTGCCAGCAGCCGGGCTGTATGGACAGATACGCAGTATTTT. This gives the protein CASSRAVWTDTQYF.

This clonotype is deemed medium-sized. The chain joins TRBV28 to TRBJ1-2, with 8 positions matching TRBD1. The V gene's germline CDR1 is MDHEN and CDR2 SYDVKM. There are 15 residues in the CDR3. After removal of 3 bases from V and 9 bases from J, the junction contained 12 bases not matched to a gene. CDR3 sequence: CASSLLAGQASRYTF. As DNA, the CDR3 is TGTGCCAGCAGTTTGTTGGCGGGACAGGCAAGCCGCTACACCTTC.

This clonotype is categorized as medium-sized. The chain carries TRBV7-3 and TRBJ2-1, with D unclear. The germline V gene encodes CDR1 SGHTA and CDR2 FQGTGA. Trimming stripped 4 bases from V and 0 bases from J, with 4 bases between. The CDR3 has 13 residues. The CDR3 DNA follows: TGTGCCAGCAGCTACAGCTCCTACAATGAGCAGTTCTTC. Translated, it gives CASSYSSYNEQFF.

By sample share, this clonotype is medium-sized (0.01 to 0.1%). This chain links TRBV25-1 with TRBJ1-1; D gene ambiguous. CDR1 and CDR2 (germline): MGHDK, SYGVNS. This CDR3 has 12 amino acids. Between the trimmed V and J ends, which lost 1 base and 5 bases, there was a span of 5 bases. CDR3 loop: CASSELGTEAFF. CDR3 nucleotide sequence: TGTGCCAGCAGTGAATTGGGGACTGAAGCTTTCTTT.

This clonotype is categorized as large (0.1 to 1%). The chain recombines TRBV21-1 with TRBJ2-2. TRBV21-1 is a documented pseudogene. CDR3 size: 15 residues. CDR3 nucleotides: TGTGCCAGCAGCAAAGCATGGAGGAACACCGGGGAGCTGTTTTTT. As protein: CASSKAWRNTGELFF.

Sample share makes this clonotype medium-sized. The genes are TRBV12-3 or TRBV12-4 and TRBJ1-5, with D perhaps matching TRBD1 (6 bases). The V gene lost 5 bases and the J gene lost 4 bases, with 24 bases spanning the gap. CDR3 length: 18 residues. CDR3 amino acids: CASSRYWYREGENQPQHF. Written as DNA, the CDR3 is TGTGCCAGCAGTCGTTACTGGTACAGGGAGGGTGAAAATCAGCCCCAGCATTTT.

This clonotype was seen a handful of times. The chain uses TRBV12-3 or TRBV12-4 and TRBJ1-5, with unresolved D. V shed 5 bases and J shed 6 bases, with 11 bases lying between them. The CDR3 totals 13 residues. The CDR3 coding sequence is TGTGCCAGCAGTCCACCCAGTAGTCAGCCCCAGCATTTT. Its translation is CASSPPSSQPQHF.

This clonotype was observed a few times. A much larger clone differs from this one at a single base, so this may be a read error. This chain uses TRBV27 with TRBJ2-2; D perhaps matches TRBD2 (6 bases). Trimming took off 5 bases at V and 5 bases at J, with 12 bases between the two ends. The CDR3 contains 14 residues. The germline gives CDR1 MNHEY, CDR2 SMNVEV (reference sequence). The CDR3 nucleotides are TGTGCCAGCAGTAGGGACTTCCCGACCGGGGAGCTGTTTTTT. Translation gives CASSRDFPTGELFF.